The next 2 T cell receptor beta chains were all read from a single sample in a study of blood T cell repertoires in COVID-19. TCRdb's copy holds only in-frame clones and misses some; the assay was immunoSEQ multiplex PCR. The data hold over 110,000 clones, with approximately 89% observed a single time. Sequenced sample: peripheral blood. Receptors originate from a human donor in a cohort sampled during active COVID-19.

J is TRBJ2-2 and V is TRBV30, with TRBD1 identical over 7 bases. This CDR3 comprises 15 residues. The trim removed 2 bases at V and 4 bases at J, leaving 7 bases unmatched. CDR1 is GTSNPN and CDR2 is SVGIG in the germline V gene (reference sequence). The CDR3 region has the DNA TGTGCCTGGAGTCACCGGGACAGCCTCACCGGGGAGCTGTTTTTT. Protein sequence: CAWSHRDSLTGELFF.

The J gene is TRBJ1-1, the V gene TRBV29-1; TRBD1 matches at 7 bases. J was trimmed by 4 bases and V by 6 bases; bases with no gene match: 17. The length of the CDR3 is 16 residues. Germline CDR1 is SQVTM and CDR2 is ANQGSEA. The CDR3 region has the DNA TGCAGCGTAATAATGGGACAGAGGGGGCGCGGCACTGAAGCTTTCTTT. This encodes CSVIMGQRGRGTEAFF.